This entry concerns a single TCR beta chain. The data were taken from a study of blood T cells in healthy people across ages. PCR was performed a second time for about 6 to 11 cycles using a sample-barcoded 5' primer and a J-beta primer mix. TCRdb passed the 5' RACE reads through MiXCR, listing each CDR3 protein once. The sample has some 850,000 distinct CDR3 sequences, 20% to 30% seen once. Germline V lookup: CDR1 PRHDT, CDR2 FYEKMQ (reference sequence). V lost 5 bases and J lost 6, with 14 bases in between. This CDR3 has 15 residues. The data were also submitted as part of a second study, on T cells of mothers and their children. That source notes: Clones that were microchimeric and persistent were not detected among T cells.

This rearrangement joins TRBV13 to TRBJ1-6; weak D call: TRBD1 (6 bases). The source is a boy aged 5-17 years in good health. The material sequenced was blood. The CDR3: CASSARDMGNSPLHF. CDR3 DNA sequence: TGTGCCAGCAGCGCCCGGGACATGGGTAATTCACCCCTCCACTTT. The complete variable domain, with remaining parts taken from reference TRBV13 and TRBJ1-6, reads AAGVIQSPRHLIKEKRETATLKCYPIPRHDTVYWYQQGPGQDPQFLISFYEKMQSDKGSIPDRFSAQQFSDYHSELNMSSLELGDSALYFCASSARDMGNSPLHFGNGTRLTVT.